The T cell receptor (beta chain) under discussion was sequenced for a study of blood T cell repertoires in COVID-19. Study as a whole: Samples of COVID-19 (acute and convalescent) were obtained from the United States, Italy and Spain. From T cells, B-cell-depleted T cells, or PBMCs came the material, which was cDNA or gDNA.

The CDR3 extends over 16 amino acids. Germline CDR1 and CDR2: MDHEN and SYDVKM. With 5 bases clipped from V and 3 bases from J, the junction kept 8 bases outside the gene matches. Original methodology: Reference gene primer amplification gave nucleated cell count estimates. Generated by immunoSEQ multiplex PCR, the TCRdb table keeps only in-frame clones and is missing some. V, J and clone size are taken as reported in that table, and D and trimming were inferred from the DNA itself. The table lists some 300,000 clones, around four fifths of them singletons. The receptor comes from a woman aged 45-60 years with active or convalescent COVID-19. The chain uses TRBV28 and TRBJ2-7; 12 bases match TRBD2. The specimen sequenced was peripheral blood. The CDR3 reads CASSPSPGLAGYEQYF. CDR3 coding DNA: TGTGCCAGCAGTCCCTCCCCGGGACTAGCGGGCTACGAGCAGTACTTC. Full variable domain (outside the CDR3, taken from reference TRBV28 and TRBJ2-7): DVKVTQSSRYLVKRTGEKVFLECVQDMDHENMFWYRQDPGLGLRLIYFSYDVKMKEKGDIPEGYSVSREKKERFSLILESASTNQTSMYLCASSPSPGLAGYEQYFGPGTRLTVT.